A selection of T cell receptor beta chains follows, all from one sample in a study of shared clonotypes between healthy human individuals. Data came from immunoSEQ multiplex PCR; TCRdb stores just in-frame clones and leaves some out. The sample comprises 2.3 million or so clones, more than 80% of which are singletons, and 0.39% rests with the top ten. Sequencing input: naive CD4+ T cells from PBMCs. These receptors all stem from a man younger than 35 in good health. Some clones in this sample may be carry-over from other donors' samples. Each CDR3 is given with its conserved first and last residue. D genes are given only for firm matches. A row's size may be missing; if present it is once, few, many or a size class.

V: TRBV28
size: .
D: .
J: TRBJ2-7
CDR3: CATGRQPYEQYF
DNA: TGTGCCACGGGAAGGCAACCCTACGAGCAGTACTTC

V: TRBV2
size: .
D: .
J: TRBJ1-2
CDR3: CASSEPRGGDGYTF
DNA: TGTGCCAGCAGTGAACCCAGGGGAGGAGATGGCTACACCTTC

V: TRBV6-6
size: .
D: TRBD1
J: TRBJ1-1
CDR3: CASSRPPDRMNTEAFF
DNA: TGTGCCAGCAGCCGACCACCGGACAGGATGAACACTGAAGCTTTCTTT

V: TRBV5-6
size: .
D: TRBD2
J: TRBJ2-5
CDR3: CASSGLAGKETQYF
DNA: TGTGCCAGCAGTGGTCTAGCGGGAAAAGAGACCCAGTACTTC

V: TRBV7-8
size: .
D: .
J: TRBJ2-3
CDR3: CASSLVGGATDTQYF
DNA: TGTGCCAGCAGCTTAGTCGGCGGGGCCACAGATACGCAGTATTTT

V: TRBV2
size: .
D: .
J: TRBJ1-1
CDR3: CASSDRDSGYRTEAFF
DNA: TGTGCCAGCAGTGATAGAGACAGTGGATATCGGACTGAAGCTTTCTTT

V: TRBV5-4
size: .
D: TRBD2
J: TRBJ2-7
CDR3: CASSPAGTNYEQYF
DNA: TGTGCCAGCAGCCCGGCCGGGACTAACTACGAGCAGTACTTC

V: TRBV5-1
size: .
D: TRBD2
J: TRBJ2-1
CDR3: CASRQGGRAYNEQFF
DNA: TGCGCCAGCAGACAGGGCGGGAGGGCATACAATGAGCAGTTCTTC

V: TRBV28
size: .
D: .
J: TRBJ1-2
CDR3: CASRGGGFYGYTF
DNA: TGTGCCAGCAGGGGGGGCGGCTTCTATGGCTACACCTTC

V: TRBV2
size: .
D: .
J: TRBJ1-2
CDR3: CASSDSAYGYTF
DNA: TGTGCCAGCAGTGACAGCGCCTATGGCTACACCTTC

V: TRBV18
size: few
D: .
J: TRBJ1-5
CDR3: CASSPTESRGQPQHF
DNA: TGTGCCAGCTCACCAACCGAAAGCCGGGGTCAGCCCCAGCATTTT

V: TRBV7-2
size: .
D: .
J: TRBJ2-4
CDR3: CASSPVFRGAIQYF
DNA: TGTGCCAGCAGCCCCGTCTTTCGTGGTGCCATTCAGTACTTC

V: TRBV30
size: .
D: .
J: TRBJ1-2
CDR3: CAWRKVRAGYTF
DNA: TGTGCCTGGAGGAAAGTTCGAGCGGGTTACACCTTC

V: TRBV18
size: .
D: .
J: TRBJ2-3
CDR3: CASSPFSPATDTQYF
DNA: TGTGCCAGCTCACCATTCTCGCCAGCCACAGATACGCAGTATTTT

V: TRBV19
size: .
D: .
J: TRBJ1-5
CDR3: CASSIAPGYSNQPQHF
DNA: TGTGCCAGTAGTATAGCCCCCGGGTATAGCAATCAGCCCCAGCATTTT

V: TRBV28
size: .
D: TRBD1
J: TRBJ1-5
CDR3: CASSSYRGQPQHF
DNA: TGTGCCAGCAGTTCCTACAGGGGGCAGCCCCAGCATTTT

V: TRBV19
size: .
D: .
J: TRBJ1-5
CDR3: CASSSPTRGMNQPQHF
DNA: TGTGCCAGTAGTTCCCCTACGAGAGGGATGAATCAGCCCCAGCATTTT

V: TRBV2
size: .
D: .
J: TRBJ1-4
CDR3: CASQGQPNEKLFF
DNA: TGTGCCAGCCAGGGTCAGCCTAATGAAAAACTGTTTTTT

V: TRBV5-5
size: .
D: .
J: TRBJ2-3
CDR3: CASSLDNPASTDTQYF
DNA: TGTGCCAGCAGCTTAGACAACCCGGCGAGCACAGATACGCAGTATTTT

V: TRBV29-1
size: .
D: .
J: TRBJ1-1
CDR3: CSVYRTDREAFF
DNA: TGCAGCGTTTACAGGACGGACAGAGAAGCTTTCTTT

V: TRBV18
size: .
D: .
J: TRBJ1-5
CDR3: CASSLSGADQPQHF
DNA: TGTGCCAGCTCACTGAGCGGGGCAGATCAGCCCCAGCATTTT

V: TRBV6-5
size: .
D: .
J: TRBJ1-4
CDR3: CASSLQEHKEKLFF
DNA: TGTGCCAGCAGTTTACAGGAGCACAAGGAAAAACTGTTTTTT

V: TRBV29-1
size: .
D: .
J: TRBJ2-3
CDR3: CSVNTGRWEYF
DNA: TGCAGCGTTAATACGGGACGGTGGGAGTATTTT

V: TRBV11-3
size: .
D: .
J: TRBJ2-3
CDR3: CASSFATSPPDTQYF
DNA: TGTGCCAGCAGCTTCGCGACCTCCCCCCCAGATACGCAGTATTTT

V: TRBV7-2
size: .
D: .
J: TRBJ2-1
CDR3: CASSSFEGSYNEQFF
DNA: TGTGCCAGCAGCTCATTCGAAGGTAGCTACAATGAGCAGTTCTTC

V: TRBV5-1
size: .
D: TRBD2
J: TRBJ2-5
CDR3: CASSGGLALQETQYF
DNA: TGCGCCAGCAGTGGGGGACTAGCGCTCCAAGAGACCCAGTACTTC

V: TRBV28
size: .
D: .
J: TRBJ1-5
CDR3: CASSSHRVGQPQHF
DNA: TGTGCCAGCAGTTCTCACAGGGTGGGACAGCCCCAGCATTTT

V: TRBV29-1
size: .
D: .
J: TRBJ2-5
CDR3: CSVGTGETQYF
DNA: TGCAGCGTGGGGACCGGGGAGACCCAGTACTTC

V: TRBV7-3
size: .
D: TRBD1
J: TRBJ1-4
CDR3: CASSFTGGQHNEKLFF
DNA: TGTGCCAGCAGCTTCACAGGGGGCCAACATAATGAAAAACTGTTTTTT

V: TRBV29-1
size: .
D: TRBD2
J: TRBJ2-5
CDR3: CSGAGVETQYF
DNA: TGCAGCGGAGCGGGAGTGGAGACCCAGTACTTC

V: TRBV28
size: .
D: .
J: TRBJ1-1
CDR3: CASSLMGPEAFF
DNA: TGTGCCAGCAGTTTAATGGGACCCGAAGCTTTCTTT

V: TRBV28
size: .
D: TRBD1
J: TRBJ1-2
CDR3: CASSNRGHYGYTF
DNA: TGTGCCAGCAGTAACAGGGGACACTATGGCTACACCTTC

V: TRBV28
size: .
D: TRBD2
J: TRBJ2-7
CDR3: CASSFGRNAQDEQYF
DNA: TGTGCCAGCAGTTTCGGGAGGAACGCTCAGGACGAGCAGTACTTC

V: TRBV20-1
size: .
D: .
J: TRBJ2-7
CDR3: CSAGRPGEQYF
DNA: TGCAGTGCAGGAAGGCCCGGCGAGCAGTACTTC

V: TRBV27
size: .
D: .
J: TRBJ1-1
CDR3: CASSPWGGGTEAFF
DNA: TGTGCCAGCAGCCCTTGGGGGGGAGGCACTGAAGCTTTCTTT

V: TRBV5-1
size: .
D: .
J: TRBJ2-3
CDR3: CASSGSSPTDTQYF
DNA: TGCGCCAGCAGCGGGTCGAGTCCCACAGATACGCAGTATTTT

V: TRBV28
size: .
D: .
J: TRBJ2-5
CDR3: CASSAPRLAIQETQYF
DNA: TGTGCCAGCAGTGCCCCCCGGCTCGCGATCCAAGAGACCCAGTACTTC

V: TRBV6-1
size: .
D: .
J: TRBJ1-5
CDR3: CASKRAGGHQPQHF
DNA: TGTGCCAGCAAAAGGGCCGGGGGGCATCAGCCCCAGCATTTT

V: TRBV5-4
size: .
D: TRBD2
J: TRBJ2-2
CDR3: CASSPRAGVDTGELFF
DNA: TGTGCCAGCAGCCCCAGGGCGGGAGTGGACACCGGGGAGCTGTTTTTT

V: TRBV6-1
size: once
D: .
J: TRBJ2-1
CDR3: CASSDFYNEQFF
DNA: TGTGCCAGCAGTGACTTCTACAATGAGCAGTTCTTC

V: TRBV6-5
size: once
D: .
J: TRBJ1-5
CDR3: CASNRQSQNQPQHF
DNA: TGTGCCAGCAATCGACAGTCGCAGAATCAGCCCCAGCATTTT

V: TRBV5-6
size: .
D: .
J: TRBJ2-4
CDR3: CASSFGGIAKNIQYF
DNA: TGTGCCAGCAGCTTCGGGGGTATAGCCAAAAACATTCAGTACTTC

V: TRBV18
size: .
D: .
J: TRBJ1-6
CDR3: CASSPGGKNSPLHF
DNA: TGTGCCAGCTCACCAGGAGGGAAAAATTCACCCCTCCACTTT

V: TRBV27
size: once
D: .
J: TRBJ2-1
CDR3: CASSWSRGGGNEQFF
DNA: TGTGCCAGCAGTTGGTCCAGGGGAGGGGGCAATGAGCAGTTCTTC

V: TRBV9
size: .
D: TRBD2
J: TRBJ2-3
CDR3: CASSKGELAASTDTQYF
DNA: TGTGCCAGCAGCAAGGGGGAACTAGCGGCAAGCACAGATACGCAGTATTTT

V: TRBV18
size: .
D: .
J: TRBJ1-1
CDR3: CASSPQGAAEAFF
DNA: TGTGCCAGCTCACCACAGGGTGCAGCTGAAGCTTTCTTT

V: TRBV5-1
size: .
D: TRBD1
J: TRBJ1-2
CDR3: CASSLLQGYGYTF
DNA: TGCGCCAGCAGCTTGCTACAGGGGTATGGCTACACCTTC

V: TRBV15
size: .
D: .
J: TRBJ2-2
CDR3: CATSSPNTGELFF
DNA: TGTGCCACCAGTTCTCCGAACACCGGGGAGCTGTTTTTT

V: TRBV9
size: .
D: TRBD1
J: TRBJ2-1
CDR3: CASSVIQGPGNEQFF
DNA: TGTGCCAGCAGCGTAATACAGGGGCCGGGGAATGAGCAGTTCTTC

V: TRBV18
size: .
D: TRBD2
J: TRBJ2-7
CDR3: CASSPGGGSYEQYF
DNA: TGTGCCAGCTCCCCCGGAGGCGGGAGTTACGAGCAGTACTTC

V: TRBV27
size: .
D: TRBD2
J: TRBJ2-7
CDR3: CASSYTGTITYEQYF
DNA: TGTGCCAGCAGTTACACCGGGACTATCACCTACGAGCAGTACTTC

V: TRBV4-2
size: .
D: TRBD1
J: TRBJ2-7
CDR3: CASSQGQGSYEQYF
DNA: TGTGCCAGCAGCCAAGGACAGGGGTCCTACGAGCAGTACTTC

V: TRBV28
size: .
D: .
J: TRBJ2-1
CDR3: CASSSIENAINEQFF
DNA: TGTGCCAGCAGCTCTATCGAAAACGCAATTAATGAGCAGTTCTTC

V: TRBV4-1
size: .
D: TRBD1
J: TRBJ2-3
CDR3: CASSQAGYPGTGDTDTQYF
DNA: TGCGCCAGCAGCCAAGCTGGATACCCCGGGACAGGGGACACAGATACGCAGTATTTT

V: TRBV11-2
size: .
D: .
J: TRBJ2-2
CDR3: CASSLPVGMRTGELFF
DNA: TGTGCCAGCAGCCTGCCGGTTGGGATGAGAACCGGGGAGCTGTTTTTT

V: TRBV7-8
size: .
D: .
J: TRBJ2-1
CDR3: CASSLGRDGQQFF
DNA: TGTGCCAGCAGCTTAGGGCGGGACGGTCAGCAGTTCTTC

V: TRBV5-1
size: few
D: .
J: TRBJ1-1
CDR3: CASSQGLNTEAFF
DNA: TGCGCCAGCAGCCAGGGGCTGAACACTGAAGCTTTCTTT